The 21 T cell receptor beta chains below come from one sample, sequenced in a study of response to subunit inactivated influenza vaccine listed by TCRdb under 2018. Receptor amplification or capture employed RT-PCR. Sequenced using an Illumina HiSeq 2500. TCRdb reprocessing: public reads trimmed at Q25 with fastp, clones called with MiXCR, in-frame beta chains kept. Rows merge per CDR3 protein into single entries with the most common DNA and genes. This sample gives hundreds of thousands of distinct CDR3 sequences in total; less than 15% of them show up just once. Roughly 7.2% of the sample lies in the top ten. The specimen comprised PBMCs from blood, sampled around 15 days before vaccination. The source of these receptors is a man over 45 who received an inactivated influenza vaccine. Donor details come from another sample of the same person, matched by shared clones.

This clonotype has just a few counts. A junction end diverges from the germline sequence, so it may reflect a read error. CDR3 residues: CASSKAFPGSANTGELFF. DNA for the CDR3: TGTGCCAGCAGTAAAGCCTTTCCAGGCTCCGCGAACACCGGGGAGCTGTTTTTT. The rearrangement uses TRBV6-1 and TRBJ2-2; D call uncertain. The V gene's germline CDR1 is MNHNS and CDR2 SASEGT. The CDR3 totals 18 residues.

V is TRBV28 and J is TRBJ2-5, with 14 bases matching TRBD2. This CDR3 contains 17 residues. Germline V gene data show CDR1 as MDHEN and CDR2 as SYDVKM. Trimming cost V 5 bases and J 5 bases; bases outside gene matches: 10. The CDR3 DNA reads as TGTGCCAGCAGTACACGACTAGCGGGAGGGTTCTCGGAGACCCAGTACTTC. This encodes CASSTRLAGGFSETQYF. Variable domain in full (rest from reference TRBV28 and TRBJ2-5): DVKVTQSSRYLVKRTGEKVFLECVQDMDHENMFWYRQDPGLGLRLIYFSYDVKMKEKGDIPEGYSVSREKKERFSLILESASTNQTSMYLCASSTRLAGGFSETQYFGPGTRLLVL.

V usage is TRBV10-3 and J usage is TRBJ2-2; TRBD2 matches 10 bases. This CDR3 comprises 17 residues. The trim removed 0 bases at V and 2 bases at J, leaving 3 bases unmatched. The germline gives CDR1 ENHRY, CDR2 SYGVKD. CDR3 residues: CAISESGLAYNTGELFF. CDR3 DNA sequence: TGTGCCATCAGTGAGTCGGGACTAGCGTACAACACCGGGGAGCTGTTTTTT.

V usage is TRBV24-1 and J usage is TRBJ2-1; D is perhaps TRBD1 (6 bases). This CDR3 region has 15 residues. From germline, CDR1 is KGHDR and CDR2 SFDVKD. The ends were cut back, 4 bases at V and 6 bases at J, with 15 bases in the middle. CDR3 DNA sequence: TGTGCCACCAGTGACCCAGGCCCCAGGGGCAATGAGCAGTTCTTC. This encodes CATSDPGPRGNEQFF.

This clonotype was counted between two and nine times. This chain joins TRBV3-1 and TRBJ2-7; 13 bases agree with TRBD2. With 4 bases clipped from V and 4 bases from J, the junction kept 10 bases outside the gene matches. Per the germline V gene, CDR1 is LGHDT and CDR2 is YNNKEL (reference sequence). The CDR3 extends over 17 amino acids. The DNA of the CDR3 is TGTGCCAGCAGCCGCGGGACTAGCGGGATTCGCCGATACGAGCAGTACTTC. Protein product: CASSRGTSGIRRYEQYF.

The chain joins TRBV7-9 to TRBJ2-1, with 7 bases fitting TRBD2. In germline, CDR1 is SEHNR, CDR2 FQNEAQ (reference sequence). V lost 1 base to trimming and J lost 5 bases; unmatched junction nucleotides: 2. This CDR3 is built from 14 residues. The CDR3 sequence: CASSLGGLHNEQFF. The CDR3 DNA reads as TGTGCCAGCAGCTTAGGGGGACTACACAATGAGCAGTTCTTC.

The table lists this clonotype with a few counts. The V call is TRBV6-1, the J call TRBJ2-1, with TRBD2 matching over 8 bases. This CDR3 is built from 16 residues. Germline loops: CDR1 MNHNS, CDR2 SASEGT. V dropped 2 bases and J dropped 5; count of bases not matched to a gene: 8. In DNA form, the CDR3 reads TGTGCCAGCAGTGAAAGTGGGACTAGACTAAACAATGAGCAGTTCTTC. This gives the protein CASSESGTRLNNEQFF.

This clonotype was counted only a few times. The V gene is TRBV6-2 or TRBV6-3, the J gene TRBJ2-6; 9 bases align to TRBD1. Trimming cost V 6 bases and J 0 bases; bases outside gene matches: 9. Germline values: CDR1 MNHEY, CDR2 SVGEGT. The CDR3 runs 18 residues. As DNA, the CDR3 is TGTGCCAGCAGACCTACAGGGGGCCTGAGCTCTGGGGCCAACGTCCTGACTTTC. It codes for CASRPTGGLSSGANVLTF.

This clonotype has ten or more counts. This rearrangement joins TRBV2 to TRBJ1-4, with 8 bases aligning to TRBD1. The CDR3 runs to 17 residues. The germline gives CDR1 SNHLY, CDR2 FYNNEI. Unmatched junction bases numbered 17, after V lost 8 bases and J lost 6 bases. The chain's CDR3 is CASSSIPPGQVDEKLFF. CDR3 nucleotide sequence: TGTGCCAGCTCCTCAATCCCACCGGGACAGGTGGATGAAAAACTGTTTTTT.

This chain joins TRBV29-1 and TRBJ2-3; the match to TRBD2 covers 7 bases. The V and J ends lost 7 bases and 1 base, in that order; junction bases with no gene match: 8. Germline-derived CDR1 and CDR2 are SQVTM and ANQGSEA. The CDR3 sequence is 14 residues long. CDR3 nucleotide sequence: TGCAGCGCTCTCCCAGCGGGGCGCACAGATACGCAGTATTTT. Amino acid sequence: CSALPAGRTDTQYF.

This clonotype was seen only a few times. The rearrangement joins TRBV29-1 to TRBJ2-7; 8 nucleotides line up with TRBD1. Trimming took 3 bases from V and 6 from J; bases not matched to a gene: 7. Germline lookup yields CDR1 SQVTM and CDR2 ANQGSEA. The CDR3 spans 13 residues. The CDR3 is CSVDSGGGSEQYF. The CDR3 bases are TGCAGCGTTGATTCAGGGGGCGGTTCCGAGCAGTACTTC.

Only a few counts were recorded for this clonotype. This sequence joins TRBV9 and TRBJ2-7; 7 nucleotides line up with TRBD1. This CDR3 is 15 amino acids long. V lost 4 bases to trimming and J lost 6 bases; unmatched junction nucleotides: 13. CDR1 and CDR2 from the germline V gene are SGDLS and YYNGEE. The CDR3 loop is CASSMTPGTEVEQYF. CDR3 DNA sequence: TGTGCCAGCAGCATGACACCCGGGACAGAAGTCGAGCAGTACTTC.

This clonotype turned up a few times. The chain combines TRBV5-1 with TRBJ2-7; 8 bases map to TRBD1. Germline V gene lookup returns CDR1 SGHRS and CDR2 YFSETQ. J lost 2 bases, V lost 3 bases, and 7 bases had no gene match. The CDR3 is 15 residues long. The DNA of the CDR3 is TGCGCCAGCAGCTCGAAAGGACAGGGCCCCTACGAGCAGTACTTC. Protein: CASSSKGQGPYEQYF.

This clonotype was detected many times. V usage is TRBV9 and J usage is TRBJ1-1; the D is unclear. The V end lost 0 bases, the J end lost 6 bases, and 9 bases lay between the germline ends. This CDR3 has 13 amino acids. Germline V gene sequence: CDR1 SGDLS, CDR2 YYNGEE. CDR3 nucleotides: TGTGCCAGCAGCGTAGTTCCGGGATCTGAAGCTTTCTTT. As protein: CASSVVPGSEAFF.

The rearrangement uses TRBV20-1 and TRBJ1-3; TRBD1 might be the D (5 bases). The CDR3 contains 13 residues. Trimming removed 2 bases at V and 2 bases at J, with 7 bases between. From germline, CDR1 is DFQATT and CDR2 SNEGSKA (reference sequence). The chain's CDR3 is CSARMGAGNTIYF. In nucleotides, the CDR3 is TGCAGTGCTAGAATGGGGGCTGGAAACACCATATATTTT.

The chain employs TRBV7-9 and TRBJ2-1; perhaps TRBD2 as D (6 bases). The ends were cut back, 1 base at V and 2 bases at J, with 9 bases in the middle. Germline loops: CDR1 SEHNR, CDR2 FQNEAQ (reference sequence). The CDR3 loop spans 15 amino acids. CDR3 in DNA: TGTGCCAGCAGCTTAGTATTAGCGGCCTACAATGAGCAGTTCTTC. Its protein product is CASSLVLAAYNEQFF.

This clonotype showed up just a few times. V gene TRBV7-9 combines with J gene TRBJ1-2, with a possible D match to TRBD1 (5 bases). Germline lookup yields CDR1 SEHNR and CDR2 FQNEAQ (reference sequence). The CDR3 extends over 13 amino acids. Deletions cut 8 bases from V and 4 bases from J, with 14 bases between. The DNA of the CDR3 is TGTGCCAGCTCCCTTCAGGGTTTCTATGGCTACACCTTC. Translation gives CASSLQGFYGYTF.

This clonotype has more than one count but fewer than ten. The chain is built from TRBV27 and TRBJ2-3; 11 bases agree with TRBD2. The J segment lost 2 bases and the V segment lost 4 bases, leaving 11 bases of the junction unmatched. CDR3 length equals 18 residues. Per the germline V gene, CDR1 is MNHEY and CDR2 is SMNVEV (reference sequence). Here the CDR3 reads CASSSWASGGPITDTQYF. The CDR3 bases are TGTGCCAGCAGTTCTTGGGCTAGCGGGGGGCCAATCACAGATACGCAGTATTTT.

The genes are TRBV11-2 and TRBJ2-7; TRBD2 matches at 10 bases. The germline V gene encodes CDR1 SGHAT and CDR2 FQNNGV. This CDR3 has 17 residues. J gave up 2 bases and V 0 bases, and 7 bases lay outside the gene matches. DNA for the CDR3: TGTGCCAGCAGCTTAGATGGCCTAGCGGGAGTGACCTACGAGCAGTACTTC. Amino acids: CASSLDGLAGVTYEQYF.

This sequence joins TRBV20-1 and TRBJ2-5; TRBD2 matches 10 bases. In germline, CDR1 is DFQATT, CDR2 SNEGSKA (reference sequence). The CDR3 consists of 14 residues. V trimming: 5 bases; J trimming: 13 bases; junction bases outside the gene matches: 16. In nucleotides, the CDR3 is TGCAGTGCTGCTACCGGGACTAGCGCCAGGCGGTTGTACTTC. This gives the protein CSAATGTSARRLYF.

This clonotype was seen a handful of times. This sequence joins TRBV28 and TRBJ2-3; the match to TRBD2 covers 12 bases. Trimming cost V 2 bases and J 0 bases; bases outside gene matches: 6. The CDR3 is 18 amino acids. The germline gives CDR1 MDHEN, CDR2 SYDVKM. CDR3 bases: TGTGCCAGCAGTTTAGCACTAGCGGGGGGCCCTAGCACAGATACGCAGTATTTT. This encodes CASSLALAGGPSTDTQYF.